These 32 T cell receptor beta chains originate from one sample sequenced in a study of T cells in Graves' hyperthyroidism and ophthalmopathy. Template material for amplifying TCR beta CDR3 regions consisted of RNA transcripts. First-round RT-PCR with HTBI primers amplified the TCR CDR3 region. TCRdb passed the multiplex PCR reads through MiXCR, listing each CDR3 protein once. The data contain approximately 210,000 distinct CDR3 sequences, roughly 17% of them singletons. Sequenced material: blood. The receptors here all came from a man aged 45 to 65 with Graves' hyperthyroidism.

This clonotype occurred many times. The genes are TRBV2 and TRBJ2-1; no clear D gene. V shed 4 bases and J shed 3 bases, with 16 bases lying between them. This CDR3 region has 16 residues. CDR1 is SNHLY, CDR2 FYNNEI, per germline. The chain's CDR3 is CASSAVRLLVYNEQFF. The CDR3 DNA reads TGTGCCAGCAGTGCGGTCAGACTCTTGGTCTACAATGAGCAGTTCTTC.

This clonotype was counted many times. This chain uses TRBV12-3 or TRBV12-4 with TRBJ2-2, with 9 bases lining up with TRBD2. V dropped 3 bases and J dropped 5; count of bases not matched to a gene: 4. This CDR3 is built from 15 residues. The CDR3 loop reads CASSLAGGPTGELFF. DNA of the CDR3: TGTGCCAGCAGTTTGGCGGGAGGGCCGACCGGGGAGCTGTTTTTT.

There are many counts of this clonotype. The chain uses TRBV25-1 and TRBJ2-3, with D perhaps TRBD2 (6 bases). Germline V gene sequence: CDR1 MGHDK, CDR2 SYGVNS. V gave up 3 bases and J gave up 9 bases, with 10 bases separating them. The CDR3 runs to 12 residues. CDR3 amino acids: CASSDEGLTQYF. CDR3 DNA sequence: TGTGCCAGCAGTGACGAGGGACTCACGCAGTATTTT.

Note on this clonotype: This may arise from a read error, as a much more abundant clone is one base away. The chain carries TRBV6-1 and TRBJ2-1; no definite D call. This CDR3 contains 14 residues. Germline V gives CDR1 MNHNS, CDR2 SASEGT. CDR3 protein: CASSTGNNYNERFF. CDR3 nucleotides: TGTGCCAGCAGCACCGGTAACAACTACAATGAGCGGTTCTTC.

This clonotype was detected ten times or more. The chain combines TRBV5-1 with TRBJ1-2; TRBD1 matches 7 bases. The germline V gene encodes CDR1 SGHRS and CDR2 YFSETQ. The CDR3 is 14 amino acids. V lost 4 bases and J lost 8; bases outside the gene matches: 11. This CDR3 reads CASSPREGAGGYTF. The CDR3 DNA sequence: TGCGCCAGCAGCCCTCGAGAGGGGGCGGGCGGCTACACCTTC.

This clonotype was seen ten or more times. The rearrangement uses TRBV20-1 and TRBJ2-1, with TRBD2 matching 14 bases. This CDR3 spans 17 amino acids. CDR1 is DFQATT and CDR2 is SNEGSKA in the germline V gene (reference sequence). After removal of 4 bases from V and 3 bases from J, the junction contained 8 bases not matched to a gene. This CDR3 is CSATAGLAGANYNEQFF. CDR3 in DNA: TGCAGTGCTACCGCGGGACTAGCGGGAGCCAACTACAATGAGCAGTTCTTC.

This clonotype occurred many times. V gene TRBV28 combines with J gene TRBJ2-1; the D gene is possibly TRBD1 (6 bases). V was pared by 7 bases and J by 4 bases, with 20 bases between. The germline CDR1 and CDR2 sequences are MDHEN and SYDVKM. The CDR3 is 16 residues long. The CDR3 coding sequence is TGTGCCAGCACCCAACCCGGGACACTATTATACAATGAGCAGTTCTTC. Residues: CASTQPGTLLYNEQFF.

This clonotype was seen a handful of times. V usage is TRBV7-2 and J usage is TRBJ2-4; D might be TRBD2 (7 bases). The CDR3 is 17 residues long. The germline gives CDR1 SGHTA, CDR2 FQGNSA. V lost 5 bases and J 1 base, leaving 18 bases between the germline ends. CDR3 protein: CASSTPRGGAAKNIQYF. For the CDR3, the DNA is TGTGCCAGCAGCACTCCGAGGGGGGGGGCGGCCAAAAACATTCAGTACTTC.

The chain carries TRBV5-1 and TRBJ2-5, with TRBD2 matching over 11 bases. Germline V lookup: CDR1 SGHRS, CDR2 YFSETQ. J gave up 5 bases and V 4 bases, and 10 bases lay outside the gene matches. The CDR3 has 16 residues. Here the CDR3 reads CASSERTSGSWETQYF. The CDR3 nucleotides read TGCGCCAGCAGCGAACGAACTAGCGGGAGTTGGGAGACCCAGTACTTC.

This clonotype was seen many times. The chain recombines TRBV12-3 or TRBV12-4 with TRBJ2-1, with TRBD2 matching over 10 bases. V dropped 6 bases and J dropped 6; count of bases not matched to a gene: 8. This CDR3 spans 15 amino acids. CDR3 coding DNA: TGTGCCAGCAGCCCCAGCGGGAGGGGGTTCAATGAGCAGTTCTTC. Translated: CASSPSGRGFNEQFF.

J is TRBJ2-7 and V is TRBV29-1, with 8 bases aligning to TRBD1. The germline V gene encodes CDR1 SQVTM and CDR2 ANQGSEA. The CDR3 spans 11 residues. V lost 7 bases to trimming and J lost 3 bases; unmatched junction nucleotides: 2. The CDR3 bases are TGCAGCGCAGGACAGGGCTACGAGCAGTACTTC. Amino acid sequence: CSAGQGYEQYF.

CDR3 DNA sequence: TGTGCCAGCAGCCCCCCGGGACTGGAGGGGATGAATGAGCAGTTCTTC. It is translated as CASSPPGLEGMNEQFF. This chain links TRBV28 with TRBJ2-1; D is possibly TRBD2 (6 bases). This CDR3 has 16 amino acids. The V end lost 6 bases, the J end lost 7 bases, and 22 bases lay between the germline ends. Germline CDR1 MDHEN, CDR2 SYDVKM. The full variable domain, rest sourced from reference TRBV28 and TRBJ2-1, is DVKVTQSSRYLVKRTGEKVFLECVQDMDHENMFWYRQDPGLGLRLIYFSYDVKMKEKGDIPEGYSVSREKKERFSLILESASTNQTSMYLCASSPPGLEGMNEQFFGPGTRLTVL.

The gene calls are TRBV28 and TRBJ1-2, with no clear D. The CDR3 length is 14 residues. V shed 6 bases and J shed 2 bases, with 13 bases lying between them. CDR1 is MDHEN, CDR2 SYDVKM, per germline. DNA of the CDR3: TGTGCCAGCAGCCCGCCCGGAGGGAACTATGGCTACACCTTC. Its translation is CASSPPGGNYGYTF.

As to this clonotype: Germline and junction disagree at one end, which may indicate a read error. The J gene is TRBJ2-5, the V gene TRBV7-7; no clear D gene. The germline V gene encodes CDR1 SSHAT and CDR2 FNYEAQ (reference sequence). CDR3 length: 13 amino acids. As DNA, the CDR3 is TGTGCTAGCAGCCCCGCGCGAGGAGAGACCCAGTACTTC. This codes for CASSPARGETQYF.

This clonotype has a count of ten or more. The gene calls are TRBV3-1 and TRBJ2-5, with TRBD2 matching 11 bases. V trimming: 2 bases; J trimming: 5 bases; junction bases outside the gene matches: 13. The CDR3 runs 18 residues. Looked up from germline, CDR1 is LGHDT and CDR2 is YNNKEL (reference sequence). CDR3 sequence (DNA): TGTGCCAGCAGCCAACAACGGGGACTAGCGGCGACTTCGGAGACCCAGTACTTC. Its protein is CASSQQRGLAATSETQYF.

V is TRBV7-9 and J is TRBJ2-1, with 7 bases aligning to TRBD2. The CDR3 contains 16 residues. Germline V lookup: CDR1 SEHNR, CDR2 FQNEAQ (reference sequence). The J segment lost 0 bases and the V segment lost 5 bases, leaving 7 bases of the junction unmatched. Written as DNA, the CDR3 is TGTGCCAGCAGCGGGCATAGCGGGCACTCCTACAATGAGCAGTTCTTC. It specifies CASSGHSGHSYNEQFF. The full variable domain, in which reference TRBV7-9 and TRBJ2-1 provide the parts outside the CDR3, is DTGVSQNPRHKITKRGQNVTFRCDPISEHNRLYWYRQTLGQGPEFLTYFQNEAQLEKSRLLSDRFSAERPKGSFSTLEIQRTEQGDSAMYLCASSGHSGHSYNEQFFGPGTRLTVL.

This clonotype was detected many times. This sequence joins TRBV15 and TRBJ2-3; 7 positions match TRBD2. The V gene's germline CDR1 is LNHNV and CDR2 YYDKDF (reference sequence). V was clipped by 5 bases and J by 4 bases; unmatched bases: 12. The CDR3 totals 16 residues. The CDR3 here is CATSSRLAREPDTQYF. The CDR3 DNA is TGTGCCACCAGCTCTCGACTAGCTCGAGAGCCAGATACGCAGTATTTT.

This clonotype has just a few counts. The V and J genes are TRBV6-1 and TRBJ1-1; 10 nucleotides match TRBD1. The CDR3 contains 15 residues. Germline CDR1 reads MNHNS; CDR2 reads SASEGT. V shed 6 bases, J shed 2 bases, and the junction held 6 bases outside the gene matches. CDR3 amino acids: CASSRETGGNTEAFF. In nucleotides, the CDR3 is TGTGCCAGCAGCCGAGAGACAGGGGGCAACACTGAAGCTTTCTTT.

This clonotype was counted at least ten times. This sequence joins TRBV5-1 and TRBJ2-2; D assignment may be TRBD1 or TRBD2 (5 bases each). Trimming pared 4 bases from V and 5 bases from J, leaving 27 bases between. Germline CDR1 SGHRS, CDR2 YFSETQ. The CDR3 spans 19 residues. The CDR3 is CASSPEGSGLGMLTGELFF. The CDR3 DNA reads as TGCGCCAGCAGCCCAGAGGGGAGCGGCCTGGGGATGTTAACCGGGGAGCTGTTTTTT.

This clonotype was counted at least ten times. The chain recombines TRBV29-1 with TRBJ2-7; 10 bases are shared with TRBD1. Germline-derived CDR1 and CDR2 are SQVTM and ANQGSEA. The CDR3 contains 16 residues. After removal of 4 bases from V and 3 bases from J, the junction contained 12 bases not matched to a gene. CDR3 sequence reads: CSVGNPGQGRNYEQYF. Written as DNA, the CDR3 is TGCAGCGTTGGGAACCCGGGACAGGGGAGGAACTACGAGCAGTACTTC.

This clonotype was observed a few times. This chain joins TRBV20-1 and TRBJ1-5, with D unclear. The CDR3 has 16 amino acids. Per the germline V gene, CDR1 is DFQATT and CDR2 is SNEGSKA (reference sequence). The ends were cut back, 6 bases at V and 3 bases at J, with 21 bases in the middle. The CDR3 nucleotides read TGCAGTGCCGTGGAAGGGATAGTTCCTGCCAATCAGCCCCAGCATTTT. Its translation: CSAVEGIVPANQPQHF.

This clonotype has ten or more counts. The gene calls are TRBV27 and TRBJ1-6; D is unclear. This CDR3 has 12 residues. Germline values: CDR1 MNHEY, CDR2 SMNVEV (reference sequence). The V gene lost 6 bases and the J gene lost 3 bases, with 3 bases spanning the gap. CDR3 sequence (DNA): TGTGCCAGCAGGAACTATAATTCACCCCTCCACTTT. Translation: CASRNYNSPLHF.

This chain links TRBV19 with TRBJ2-7; possibly TRBD2 for D (6 bases). The germline gives CDR1 LNHDA, CDR2 SQIVND (reference sequence). The length of the CDR3 is 15 residues. V lost 5 bases, J lost 3 bases, and 17 bases lay in between. The CDR3 region is CASSPRLVGSYEQYF. CDR3 in DNA: TGTGCCAGTAGTCCAAGACTAGTTGGAAGCTACGAGCAGTACTTC.

J is TRBJ2-2 and V is TRBV2; 11 nucleotides agree with TRBD1. Per the germline V gene, CDR1 is SNHLY and CDR2 is FYNNEI. CDR3 length: 16 residues. J lost 3 bases, V lost 3 bases, and 3 bases had no gene match. CDR3 amino acids: CASSEWTGGYTGELFF. The CDR3 nucleotides read TGTGCCAGCAGTGAGTGGACAGGGGGCTACACCGGGGAGCTGTTTTTT.

In this sample, this clonotype turned up many times. The chain is built from TRBV5-1 and TRBJ2-1; 7 bases fit TRBD1. Per germline, CDR1 SGHRS and CDR2 YFSETQ. CDR3 length: 14 residues. V was pared by 4 bases and J by 5 bases, with 6 bases of the junction left unmatched. DNA for the CDR3: TGCGCCAGCAGCAGACAGGGTTCAAACAATGAGCAGTTCTTC. It yields the protein CASSRQGSNNEQFF.

At least ten counts were recorded for this clonotype. This rearrangement joins TRBV30 to TRBJ1-5; the D gene is possibly TRBD1 (5 bases). The CDR3 has 13 amino acids. Germline V lookup: CDR1 GTSNPN, CDR2 SVGIG (reference sequence). The V end was cut by 8 bases, the J end by 1 base, with 12 bases between. The CDR3 loop reads CAVRRESNQPQHF. The CDR3 nucleotides are TGTGCCGTGCGCAGGGAGAGCAATCAGCCCCAGCATTTT. The entire variable domain, with the rest obtained from reference TRBV30 and TRBJ1-5, is as follows: SQTIHQWPATLVQPVGSPLSLECTVEGTSNPNLYWYRQAAGRGLQLLFYSVGIGQISSEVPQNLSASRPQDRQFILSSKKLLLSDSGFYLCAVRRESNQPQHFGDGTRLSIL.

This clonotype was seen ten or more times. The CDR3 reads CASGQGGASSYNEQFF. CDR3 nucleotides: TGTGCCAGCGGCCAAGGGGGGGCTAGCAGCTACAATGAGCAGTTCTTC. The rearrangement uses TRBV6-1 and TRBJ2-1; tentative D call: TRBD2 (7 bases). V lost 8 bases and J 3 bases, leaving 20 bases between the germline ends. The CDR3 runs to 16 residues. CDR1 is MNHNS and CDR2 is SASEGT in the germline V gene.

This clonotype was detected ten times or more. The J gene is TRBJ2-1, the V gene TRBV28, with D possibly TRBD2 on 5 matching bases. The CDR3 runs 15 residues. V gave up 7 bases and J gave up 6 bases, with 19 bases separating them. CDR1 MDHEN and CDR2 SYDVKM come from the germline V gene. CDR3 DNA: TGTGCCAGCAAGCCTCCGGGATCCCCTTTCAATGAGCAGTTCTTC. Protein: CASKPPGSPFNEQFF.

This clonotype occurred many times. V and J are TRBV28 and TRBJ2-1; D gene unclear. Germline V gene sequence: CDR1 MDHEN, CDR2 SYDVKM. Deletions cut 3 bases from V and 9 bases from J, with 9 bases between. This CDR3 contains 12 residues. This CDR3 reads CASSLGEAEQFF. CDR3 nucleotide sequence: TGTGCCAGCAGTTTGGGCGAGGCTGAGCAGTTCTTC.

This clonotype was seen repeatedly, ten times or more. The chain recombines TRBV20-1 with TRBJ2-5; 8 positions match TRBD2. Looked up from germline, CDR1 is DFQATT and CDR2 is SNEGSKA (reference sequence). Unmatched junction bases numbered 15, after V lost 6 bases and J lost 6 bases. The length of the CDR3 is 15 residues. The CDR3 DNA reads as TGCAGTGCCCACTTAGGGGGTCAGCGGGAGAAGACCCAGTACTTC. Translating it yields CSAHLGGQREKTQYF.

Ten or more counts support this clonotype. This sequence joins TRBV12-3 or TRBV12-4 and TRBJ2-7, with TRBD2 identical over 7 bases. V gave up 1 base and J gave up 6 bases; unmatched junction bases: 3. The CDR3 totals 13 residues. CDR3 in amino acids: CASSLGGSFEQYF. In DNA form, the CDR3 reads TGTGCCAGCAGTTTAGGCGGGAGTTTCGAGCAGTACTTC.

The rearrangement links TRBV7-9 to TRBJ2-7; D is perhaps TRBD1 or TRBD2 (5 bases each). Between the trimmed V and J ends, which lost 2 bases and 6 bases, there was a span of 23 bases. The germline CDR1 and CDR2 sequences are SEHNR and FQNEAQ (reference sequence). The CDR3 runs 17 residues. Here the CDR3 reads CASSLTPTGPYTSEQYF. The CDR3 nucleotides read TGTGCCAGCAGCTTAACCCCCACGGGGCCCTACACTAGCGAGCAGTACTTC.